The 28 T cell receptor beta chains presented below share a single source sample, sequenced in a study of blood T cell repertoires in COVID-19. The assay was immunoSEQ multiplex PCR, and TCRdb's table has in-frame clones only and misses some. The table shows more than 150,000 clones, with 90% occurring only once. Sequencing was carried out using peripheral blood. The receptors here all came from a man aged 50-60 years with acute or convalescent COVID-19.

The chain couples TRBV9 to TRBJ2-7, with 9 bases that match TRBD1. V lost 4 bases and J lost 5; bases outside the gene matches: 7. Germline V CDR1 and CDR2: SGDLS, YYNGEE. The length of the CDR3 is 14 residues. CDR3 DNA: TGTGCCAGCAGCAACGACAGGGGGATCCACGAGCAGTACTTC. It is translated as CASSNDRGIHEQYF.

This chain joins TRBV7-2 and TRBJ1-6; 9 nucleotides align to TRBD1. Germline loops: CDR1 SGHTA, CDR2 FQGNSA. V gave up 0 bases and J gave up 9 bases; unmatched junction bases: 3. The length of the CDR3 is 15 residues. The CDR3 DNA follows: TGTGCCAGCAGCTTAGCGATGACAGGGGGTTCACCCCTCCACTTT. Amino acids: CASSLAMTGGSPLHF.

The chain has TRBV10-2 and TRBJ2-5, with TRBD2 matching 15 bases. The CDR3 covers 18 residues. Germline assignment: CDR1 WSHSY and CDR2 SAAADI. The junction had 9 bases not matched to a gene; V was cut back by 2 bases and J by 5 bases. In nucleotides, the CDR3 is TGCGCCAGCAGTGAGCTCGGGACTAGCGGGAGGTCATACGAGACCCAGTACTTC. Amino acids: CASSELGTSGRSYETQYF.

The gene calls are TRBV18 and TRBJ1-5, with a tentative D call TRBD1 (5 bases). The V and J ends lost 6 bases and 0 bases respectively, with 15 bases between them. Germline assignment: CDR1 KGHSH and CDR2 LQKENI. CDR3 length: 16 residues. The CDR3 bases are TGTGCCAGCTCGCTCATGGACACTAATAGCAATCAGCCCCAGCATTTT. Its protein product is CASSLMDTNSNQPQHF.

This rearrangement joins TRBV6-1 to TRBJ1-3; 7 bases are shared with TRBD1. CDR1 is MNHNS, CDR2 SASEGT, per germline. Trimming took 3 bases from V and 3 from J; bases not matched to a gene: 2. This CDR3 is 14 amino acids long. The CDR3 DNA follows: TGTGCCAGCAGTGATGGGACAGTTGGAAACACCATATATTTT. This gives the protein CASSDGTVGNTIYF.

This chain joins TRBV5-4 and TRBJ2-2, with D possibly being TRBD2 (6 bases). The CDR3 extends over 16 amino acids. Germline assignment: CDR1 SGHNT and CDR2 YYREEE (reference sequence). V gave up 0 bases and J gave up 5 bases, with 14 bases separating them. The CDR3: CASSLATGVGTGELFF. In DNA form, the CDR3 reads TGTGCCAGCAGCTTGGCCACGGGGGTAGGGACCGGGGAGCTGTTTTTT.

CDR3 sequence (DNA): TGTGCCAGCAGCCAAGATGGGACAGGGGTGCAAGAGACCCAGTACTTC. Its translation: CASSQDGTGVQETQYF. The chain carries TRBV14 and TRBJ2-5, with 10 bases lining up with TRBD1. With 0 bases clipped from V and 2 bases from J, the junction kept 3 bases outside the gene matches. Looked up from germline, CDR1 is SGHDN and CDR2 is FVKESK. The CDR3 runs to 16 residues.

This clone was recorded a few times. V is TRBV13 and J is TRBJ2-3; 7 bases fit TRBD2. Germline CDR1 PRHDT, CDR2 FYEKMQ (reference sequence). The V and J ends lost 4 bases and 5 bases, in that order; junction bases with no gene match: 9. The CDR3 extends over 15 amino acids. The CDR3 nucleotides are TGTGCCAGCAGCTCGACTAGCATATATCAAGATACGCAGTATTTT. Protein sequence: CASSSTSIYQDTQYF.

The chain couples TRBV10-1 to TRBJ2-1; TRBD1 matches 8 bases. The CDR3 is 15 residues long. Trimming took 3 bases from V and 3 from J; bases not matched to a gene: 4. Looked up from germline, CDR1 is WNHNN and CDR2 is SYGVQD (reference sequence). Here the CDR3 DNA reads TGCGCCAGCAGTGATTCCACAGGGGGCTACAATGAGCAGTTCTTC. The encoded protein is CASSDSTGGYNEQFF.

The chain recombines TRBV7-6 with TRBJ2-5; TRBD1 is a possible D gene (5 bases). Between the trimmed V and J ends, which lost 2 bases and 2 bases, there was a span of 15 bases. Germline V gives CDR1 SGHVS, CDR2 FNYEAQ. The CDR3 length is 16 residues. This CDR3 reads CASSLRQTRHQETQYF. CDR3 nucleotide sequence: TGTGCCAGCAGCTTACGACAGACCAGGCATCAAGAGACCCAGTACTTC.

This chain links TRBV19 with TRBJ2-6; TRBD2 agrees at 8 bases. Germline CDR1 LNHDA, CDR2 SQIVND (reference sequence). This CDR3 spans 16 amino acids. V lost 2 bases and J lost 2; bases outside the gene matches: 2. For the CDR3, the DNA is TGTGCCAGTAGTATATCGGGAGGGGCTGGGGCCAACGTCCTGACTTTC. Translating gives CASSISGGAGANVLTF. Using reference TRBV19 and TRBJ2-6 for the parts outside the CDR3, the full variable domain is DGGITQSPKYLFRKEGQNVTLSCEQNLNHDAMYWYRQDPGQGLRLIYYSQIVNDFQKGDIAEGYSVSREKKESFPLTVTSAQKNPTAFYLCASSISGGAGANVLTFGAGSRLTVL.

The chain links TRBV5-1 to TRBJ1-1; D not certain. The CDR3 loop spans 11 amino acids. The germline V gene has CDR1 SGHRS and CDR2 YFSETQ. With 6 bases removed from V and 2 bases from J, the gap between germline ends came to 5 bases. The CDR3 DNA reads as TGCGCCAGCAACACCAACACTGAAGCTTTCTTT. Protein sequence: CASNTNTEAFF.

The chain employs TRBV7-9 and TRBJ1-2; TRBD1 is a possible D gene (6 bases). CDR3 length equals 14 residues. Germline-derived CDR1 and CDR2 are SEHNR and FQNEAQ (reference sequence). V was pared by 3 bases and J by 8 bases, with 16 bases between. The CDR3 sequence: CASSFWGPGDGYTF. In nucleotides, the CDR3 is TGTGCCAGCAGCTTTTGGGGGCCAGGGGACGGCTACACCTTC.

The rearrangement joins TRBV7-9 to TRBJ2-7; 8 nucleotides line up with TRBD1. With 7 bases clipped from V and 0 bases from J, the junction kept 5 bases outside the gene matches. Germline CDR1 and CDR2: SEHNR and FQNEAQ (reference sequence). This CDR3 contains 14 residues. The CDR3 DNA reads TGTGCCAGCAAAAGGACAGGGAGCTCCTACGAGCAGTACTTC. The encoded protein is CASKRTGSSYEQYF. Together with reference TRBV7-9 and TRBJ2-7, the CDR3 gives the full variable domain: DTGVSQNPRHKITKRGQNVTFRCDPISEHNRLYWYRQTLGQGPEFLTYFQNEAQLEKSRLLSDRFSAERPKGSFSTLEIQRTEQGDSAMYLCASKRTGSSYEQYFGPGTRLTVT.

This chain links TRBV7-2 with TRBJ2-2; 8 bases line up with TRBD2. V dropped 2 bases and J dropped 4; count of bases not matched to a gene: 6. CDR3 length: 16 residues. Per the germline V gene, CDR1 is SGHTA and CDR2 is FQGNSA. CDR3 DNA sequence: TGTGCCAGCAGCTTATTGGGAGCGGGGGTCACCGGGGAGCTGTTTTTT. It specifies CASSLLGAGVTGELFF.

This clone has a single count. V is TRBV11-2 and J is TRBJ2-5; 8 bases match TRBD2. J was trimmed by 5 bases and V by 5 bases; bases with no gene match: 10. The CDR3 has 15 residues. The germline CDR1 and CDR2 sequences are SGHAT and FQNNGV. The CDR3 bases are TGTGCCAGCAGCCGGGGAGGGACTAGATCTGAGACCCAGTACTTC. Translated, it gives CASSRGGTRSETQYF.

The CDR3 bases are TGTGCCAGCAGTCGGGGACTAGCCGCGGGGTTCTTC. Translating it yields CASSRGLAAGFF. The chain links TRBV12-3 or TRBV12-4 to TRBJ2-1; the match to TRBD2 covers 9 bases. Trimming removed 5 bases from V and 15 bases from J; junction bases left unmatched: 8. This CDR3 has 12 amino acids.

This clone was seen a single time. The chain joins TRBV6-1 to TRBJ1-5; 11 bases fit TRBD1. Germline V gene sequence: CDR1 MNHNS, CDR2 SASEGT. This CDR3 is built from 16 residues. J gave up 4 bases and V 4 bases, and 6 bases lay outside the gene matches. The CDR3 region is CASSARTGGGNQPQHF. CDR3 nucleotide sequence: TGTGCCAGCAGTGCTAGGACAGGGGGCGGTAATCAGCCCCAGCATTTT.

The chain carries TRBV6-6 and TRBJ1-6; D is ambiguous. The CDR3 has 12 amino acids. The V end was cut by 6 bases, the J end by 6 bases, with 6 bases between. From germline, CDR1 is MNHNY and CDR2 SVGAGI (reference sequence). CDR3 sequence reads: CASRGGNSPLHF. The CDR3 nucleotides are TGTGCCAGCAGGGGAGGTAATTCACCCCTCCACTTT.

This clone was counted a few times. Mismatch with germline at one junction end may stem from a read error. The chain combines TRBV27 with TRBJ1-1, with TRBD1 as a possible D gene (6 bases). This CDR3 has 16 amino acids. Germline V gene data show CDR1 as MNHEY and CDR2 as SMNVEV (reference sequence). The CDR3 here is CASSQTPGALNTEAFF. CDR3 nucleotides: TGTGCCAGCAGTCAAACCCCAGGGGCCTTGAATACTGAAGCTTTCTTT.

The rearrangement uses TRBV4-3 and TRBJ2-3; D gene unclear. The CDR3 contains 14 residues. V lost 4 bases, J lost 6 bases, and 14 bases lay in between. Germline CDR1 reads LGHNA; CDR2 reads YSLEER. The CDR3 spells CASSPSRSWDTQYF. CDR3 nucleotides: TGCGCCAGCAGCCCCTCCCGGTCGTGGGATACGCAGTATTTT.

This chain uses TRBV10-3 with TRBJ2-1; 10 positions match TRBD2. Germline V gene data show CDR1 as ENHRY and CDR2 as SYGVKD. The CDR3 spans 14 residues. The V gene end was trimmed by 6 bases and the J gene end by 4 bases; junction bases not matched to a gene: 3. CDR3 nucleotides: TGTGCCATCAGGCTAGCGGGGGTTTACAATGAGCAGTTCTTC. Translated: CAIRLAGVYNEQFF.

This chain connects TRBV29-1 to TRBJ1-1; D possibly corresponds to TRBD1 (6 bases). The CDR3 contains 14 residues. Germline V gene sequence: CDR1 SQVTM, CDR2 ANQGSEA. The germline V and J ends were trimmed by 4 bases and 4 bases, with 16 bases remaining between them. The CDR3 is CSVARGRGVTEAFF. The DNA of the CDR3 is TGCAGCGTTGCCCGGGGGAGGGGGGTCACTGAAGCTTTCTTT. The variable domain in full, with the rest retrieved from reference TRBV29-1 and TRBJ1-1, is SAVISQKPSRDICQRGTSLTIQCQVDSQVTMMFWYRQQPGQSLTLIATANQGSEATYESGFVIDKFPISRPNLTFSTLTVSNMSPEDSSIYLCSVARGRGVTEAFFGQGTRLTVV.

The rearrangement links TRBV2 to TRBJ2-5; the D gene is possibly TRBD2 (6 bases). The germline V gene encodes CDR1 SNHLY and CDR2 FYNNEI. Trimming took 1 base from V and 5 from J, leaving 11 bases between them. The CDR3 sequence is 14 residues long. The CDR3 bases are TGTGCCAGCAGTGAAGGGGTGGCGGGGGAGACCCAGTACTTC. This encodes CASSEGVAGETQYF.

V usage is TRBV7-9 and J usage is TRBJ2-3; TRBD2 is a possible D gene (6 bases). CDR1 and CDR2 from the germline V gene are SEHNR and FQNEAQ (reference sequence). V lost 8 bases and J lost 0, with 15 bases in between. The CDR3 has 15 residues. CDR3 DNA: TGTGCCAGCGGCCGGGCTAGCGCTAGCACAGATACGCAGTATTTT. This gives the protein CASGRASASTDTQYF.

The chain employs TRBV6-2 or TRBV6-3 and TRBJ2-3; perhaps TRBD1 as D (7 bases). This CDR3 has 16 amino acids. The germline V gene encodes CDR1 MNHEY and CDR2 SVGEGT. Trimming stripped 6 bases from V and 3 bases from J, with 19 bases between. The CDR3: CASSNRGGSRTDTQYF. The CDR3 nucleotides are TGTGCCAGCAGCAACAGGGGAGGCAGTCGGACAGATACGCAGTATTTT.

The chain couples TRBV19 to TRBJ2-2; 8 nucleotides align to TRBD1. The CDR3 consists of 16 residues. Trimming at V came to 3 bases and at J to 7 bases, leaving 10 bases not matched to a gene. Germline CDR1 is LNHDA and CDR2 is SQIVND (reference sequence). The chain's CDR3 is CASSMPGRGRDGELFF. The DNA for the CDR3 is TGTGCCAGTAGTATGCCGGGCAGGGGGCGGGACGGGGAGCTGTTTTTT.

The V gene is TRBV4-1, the J gene TRBJ2-3; 9 nucleotides match TRBD1. This CDR3 comprises 17 residues. The ends lost 4 bases at V and 0 bases at J; junction bases unmatched: 8. The germline CDR1 and CDR2 sequences are MGHRA and YSYEKL. The CDR3 reads CASSPLDRGTSTDTQYF. CDR3 DNA: TGCGCCAGCAGCCCTCTGGACAGGGGCACTAGCACAGATACGCAGTATTTT.